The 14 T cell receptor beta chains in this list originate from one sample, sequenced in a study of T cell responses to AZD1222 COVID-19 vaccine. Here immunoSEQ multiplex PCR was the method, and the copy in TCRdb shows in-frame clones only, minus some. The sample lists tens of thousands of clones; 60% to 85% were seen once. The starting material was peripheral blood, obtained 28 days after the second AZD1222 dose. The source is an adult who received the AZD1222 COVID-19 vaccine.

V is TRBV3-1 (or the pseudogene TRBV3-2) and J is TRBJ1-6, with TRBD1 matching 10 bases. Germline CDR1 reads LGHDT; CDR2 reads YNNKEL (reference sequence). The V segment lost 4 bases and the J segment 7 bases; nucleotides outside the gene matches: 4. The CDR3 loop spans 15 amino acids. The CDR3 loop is CASSPRTGGNSPLHF. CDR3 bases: TGTGCCAGCAGCCCCAGGACAGGGGGAAATTCACCCCTCCACTTT.

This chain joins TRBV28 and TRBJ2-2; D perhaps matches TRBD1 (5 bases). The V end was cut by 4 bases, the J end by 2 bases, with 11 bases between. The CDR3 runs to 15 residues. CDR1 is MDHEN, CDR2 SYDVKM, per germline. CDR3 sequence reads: CASSSGQGNTGELFF. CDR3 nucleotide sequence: TGTGCCAGCAGTTCCGGGCAGGGAAACACCGGGGAGCTGTTTTTT.

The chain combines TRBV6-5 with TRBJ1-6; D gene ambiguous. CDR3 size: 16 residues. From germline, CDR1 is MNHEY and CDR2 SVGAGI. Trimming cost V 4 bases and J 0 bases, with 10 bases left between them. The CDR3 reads CASSSNLDSYNSPLHF. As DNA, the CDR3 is TGTGCCAGCAGTTCAAACCTGGACTCCTATAATTCACCCCTCCACTTT.

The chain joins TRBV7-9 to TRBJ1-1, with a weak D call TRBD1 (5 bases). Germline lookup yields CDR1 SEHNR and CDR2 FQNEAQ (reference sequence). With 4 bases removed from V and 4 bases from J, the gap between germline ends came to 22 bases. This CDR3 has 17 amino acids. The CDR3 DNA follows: TGTGCCAGCAGCTCGAGGGGAGGGATTACGGTGGGCACTGAAGCTTTCTTT. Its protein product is CASSSRGGITVGTEAFF.

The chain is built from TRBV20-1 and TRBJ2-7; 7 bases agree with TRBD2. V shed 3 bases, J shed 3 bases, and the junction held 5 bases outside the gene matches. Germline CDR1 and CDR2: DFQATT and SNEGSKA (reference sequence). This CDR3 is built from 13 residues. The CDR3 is CSASRASGYEQYF. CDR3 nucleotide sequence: TGCAGTGCTAGTAGGGCTAGCGGCTACGAGCAGTACTTC.

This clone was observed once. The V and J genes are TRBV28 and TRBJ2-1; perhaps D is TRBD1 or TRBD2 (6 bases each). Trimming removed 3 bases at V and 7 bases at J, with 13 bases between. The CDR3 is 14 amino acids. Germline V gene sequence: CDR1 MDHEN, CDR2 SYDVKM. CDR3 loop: CASSFPGGFNEQFF. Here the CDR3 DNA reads TGTGCCAGCAGTTTCCCCGGGGGCTTTAATGAGCAGTTCTTC.

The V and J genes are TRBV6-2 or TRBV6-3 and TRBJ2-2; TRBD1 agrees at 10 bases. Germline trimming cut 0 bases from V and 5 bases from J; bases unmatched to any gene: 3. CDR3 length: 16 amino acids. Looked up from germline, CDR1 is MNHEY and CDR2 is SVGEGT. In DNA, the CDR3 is TGTGCCAGCAGTTACTCAGACAGGGGGCCAACCGGGGAGCTGTTTTTT. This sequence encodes CASSYSDRGPTGELFF.

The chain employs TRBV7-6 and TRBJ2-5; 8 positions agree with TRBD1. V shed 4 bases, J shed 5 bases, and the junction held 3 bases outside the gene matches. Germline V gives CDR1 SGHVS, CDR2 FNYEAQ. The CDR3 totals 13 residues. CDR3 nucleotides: TGTGCCAGCAGCTCGACAGGGGAGGAGACCCAGTACTTC. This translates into CASSSTGEETQYF.

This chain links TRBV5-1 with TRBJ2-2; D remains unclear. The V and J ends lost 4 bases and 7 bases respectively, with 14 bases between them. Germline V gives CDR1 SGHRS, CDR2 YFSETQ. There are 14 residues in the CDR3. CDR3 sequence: CASSLWASDGELFF. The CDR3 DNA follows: TGCGCCAGCAGCCTGTGGGCCTCGGACGGGGAGCTGTTTTTT.

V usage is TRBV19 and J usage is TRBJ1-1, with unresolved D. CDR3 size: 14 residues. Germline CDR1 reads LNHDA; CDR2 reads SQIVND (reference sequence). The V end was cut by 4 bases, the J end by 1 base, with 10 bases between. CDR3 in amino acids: CASSTEASNTEAFF. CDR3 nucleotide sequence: TGTGCCAGTAGTACCGAAGCCTCGAACACTGAAGCTTTCTTT.

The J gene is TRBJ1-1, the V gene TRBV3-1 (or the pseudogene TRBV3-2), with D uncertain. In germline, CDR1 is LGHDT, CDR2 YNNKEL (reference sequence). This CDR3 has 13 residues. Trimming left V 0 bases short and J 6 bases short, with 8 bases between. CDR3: CASSQDLRAEAFF. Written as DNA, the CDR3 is TGTGCCAGCAGCCAAGATTTAAGGGCTGAAGCTTTCTTT.

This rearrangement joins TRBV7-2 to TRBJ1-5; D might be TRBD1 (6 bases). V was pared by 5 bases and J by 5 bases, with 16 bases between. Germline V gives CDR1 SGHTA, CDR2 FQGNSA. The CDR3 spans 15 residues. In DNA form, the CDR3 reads TGTGCCAGCAGCCCCGAAAGGGGGTGGGATCAGCCCCAGCATTTT. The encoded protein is CASSPERGWDQPQHF.

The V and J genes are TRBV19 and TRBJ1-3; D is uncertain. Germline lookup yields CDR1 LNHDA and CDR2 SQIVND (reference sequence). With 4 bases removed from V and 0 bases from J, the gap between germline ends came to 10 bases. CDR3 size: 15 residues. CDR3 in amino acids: CASSKDGSSGNTIYF. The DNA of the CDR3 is TGTGCCAGTAGTAAGGACGGGAGCTCTGGAAACACCATATATTTT.

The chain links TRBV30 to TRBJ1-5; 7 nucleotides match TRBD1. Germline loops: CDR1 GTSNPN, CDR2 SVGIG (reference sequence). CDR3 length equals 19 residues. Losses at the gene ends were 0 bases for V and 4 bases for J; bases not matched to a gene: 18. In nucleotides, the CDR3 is TGTGCCTGGAGTGTATCGGGGCATTGGGGGACAGAAGGGAATCAGCCCCAGCATTTT. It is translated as CAWSVSGHWGTEGNQPQHF. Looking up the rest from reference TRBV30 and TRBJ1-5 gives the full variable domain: SQTIHQWPATLVQPVGSPLSLECTVEGTSNPNLYWYRQAAGRGLQLLFYSVGIGQISSEVPQNLSASRPQDRQFILSSKKLLLSDSGFYLCAWSVSGHWGTEGNQPQHFGDGTRLSIL.